The present T cell receptor beta chain was sequenced within a study of blood T cell repertoires in COVID-19 (dated by TCRdb to the early 2020s). Looking at the study overall: Samples from collaborators originated in the United States, Italy and Spain and spanned both the acute and convalescent phases of COVID-19. The material from the prospective study consisted of cDNA or gDNA derived from T cells, B-cell-depleted T cells, or PBMCs. Samples came from the ongoing ImmuneRACE study (first 160 participants) plus 1,254 subjects from 6 global collaborators. The repertoires were released in a freely available public database meant as a resource for research on the immune response to SARS-CoV-2. Subjects who had been exposed to COVID-19, were actively infected with it, or had recovered from it provided the deeply sampled blood TCRbeta repertoires that made up the dataset. Where available, HLA class I and class II types were taken from metadata supplied by the sample provider and were not determined by assay-based typing. A de-identified subject ID, COVID-19 status, age in years and sex were almost always included in the sample metadata.

In the germline V gene (reference sequence), CDR1 corresponds to SEHNR and CDR2 to FQNEAQ. Inclusive of the bounding cysteine and phenylalanine, the CDR3 is 14 residues long. The CDR3 DNA has 42 bases and is translated from base 1. After removal of 1 base from V and 6 bases from J, the junction retains 3 bases not matched to a gene. The collaborating institutions used their own protocols to collect whole blood in K2EDTA tubes. Collaborator samples were shipped for TCRbeta analysis as frozen whole blood, isolated PBMCs, or DNA extracted from either sample type. TCRbeta CDR3 regions were amplified from genomic DNA by means of the immunoSEQ Assay, a bias-controlled multiplex PCR. Turning to the authors' computational methods: The number of nucleated cells in each sample was estimated by amplification of reference gene primers within the assay. To quantify the absolute abundance of each unique TCRbeta CDR3 rearrangement, sequence reads were collapsed and filtered. Productive Simpson clonality was computed per sample as the square root of Simpson's diversity index over productive rearrangements. Not all clones reach the TCRdb copy of this immuneACCESS table, which keeps in-frame sequences only. Checked studies attribute under half of the gap to unresolved V genes and leave the rest unexplained. The V and J calls and clone size come from that table; D and trimming were worked out from the DNA. The sample records roughly 98,000 clones, 70% to 90% of which are singletons. The ten largest clones capture about 13% of the sample.

Details on this clone: It lacks a known antigen. The sample holds no much larger clone one base away, and base qualities are not on file.

General conclusions and limits of the study: How much clinical and demographic metadata was included differed by source and by participant, and the metadata was provided uncurated.

Recombination linked TRBV7-9 to TRBJ1-1; TRBD1 aligns with 9 central bases. The source is a human donor in a cohort sampled during active COVID-19. Sequenced: peripheral blood. At the DNA level, the sequence is TGTGCCAGCAGCTTAGAGGGGACAGGGCCTGAAGCTTTCTTT. Its protein product is CASSLEGTGPEAFF.